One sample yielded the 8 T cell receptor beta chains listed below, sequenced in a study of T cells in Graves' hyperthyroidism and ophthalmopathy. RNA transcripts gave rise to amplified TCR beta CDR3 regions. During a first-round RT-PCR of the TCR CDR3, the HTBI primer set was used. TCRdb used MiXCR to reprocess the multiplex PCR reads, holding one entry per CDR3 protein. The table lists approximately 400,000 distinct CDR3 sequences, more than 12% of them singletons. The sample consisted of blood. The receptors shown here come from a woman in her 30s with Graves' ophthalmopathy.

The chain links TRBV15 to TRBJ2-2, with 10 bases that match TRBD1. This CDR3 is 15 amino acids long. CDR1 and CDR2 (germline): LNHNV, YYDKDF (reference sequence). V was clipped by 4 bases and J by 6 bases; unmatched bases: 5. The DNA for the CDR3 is TGTGCCACCAGCACCGGGACAGGGGAGTCCGGGGAGCTGTTTTTT. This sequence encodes CATSTGTGESGELFF.

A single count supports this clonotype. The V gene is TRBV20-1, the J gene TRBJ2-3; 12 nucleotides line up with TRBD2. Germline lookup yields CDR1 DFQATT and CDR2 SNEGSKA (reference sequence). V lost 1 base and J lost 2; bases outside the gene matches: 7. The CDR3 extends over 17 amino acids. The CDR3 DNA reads TGCAGTGCTAGAGGGTGGGCTAGCGGGGGGGCCACAGATACGCAGTATTTT. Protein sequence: CSARGWASGGATDTQYF.

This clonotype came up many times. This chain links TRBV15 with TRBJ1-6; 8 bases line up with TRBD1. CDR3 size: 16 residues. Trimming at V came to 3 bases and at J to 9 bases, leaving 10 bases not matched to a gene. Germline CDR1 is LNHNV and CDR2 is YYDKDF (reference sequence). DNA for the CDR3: TGTGCCACCAGCAGTGATAGGACAGGGCGGGTTTCACCCCTCCACTTT. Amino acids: CATSSDRTGRVSPLHF.

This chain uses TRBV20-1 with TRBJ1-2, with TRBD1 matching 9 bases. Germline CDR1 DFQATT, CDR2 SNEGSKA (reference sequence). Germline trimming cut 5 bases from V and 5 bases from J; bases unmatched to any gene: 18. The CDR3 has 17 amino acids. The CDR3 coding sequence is TGCAGTGCTCTGGGAATCTTAGGGACAGGGAAGGGGTATGGCTACACCTTC. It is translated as CSALGILGTGKGYGYTF.

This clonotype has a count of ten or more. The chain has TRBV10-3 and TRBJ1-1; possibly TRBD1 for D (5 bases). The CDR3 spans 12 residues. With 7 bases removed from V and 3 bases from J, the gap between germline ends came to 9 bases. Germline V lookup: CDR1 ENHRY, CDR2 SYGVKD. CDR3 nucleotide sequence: TGTGCCATCACAGGAGGGGACACTGAAGCTTTCTTT. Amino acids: CAITGGDTEAFF.

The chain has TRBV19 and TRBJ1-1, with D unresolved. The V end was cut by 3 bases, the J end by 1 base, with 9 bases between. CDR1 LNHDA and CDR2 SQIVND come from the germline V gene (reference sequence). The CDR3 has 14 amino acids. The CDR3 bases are TGTGCCAGTAGTATGAAGACTAAGAACACTGAAGCTTTCTTT. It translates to CASSMKTKNTEAFF.

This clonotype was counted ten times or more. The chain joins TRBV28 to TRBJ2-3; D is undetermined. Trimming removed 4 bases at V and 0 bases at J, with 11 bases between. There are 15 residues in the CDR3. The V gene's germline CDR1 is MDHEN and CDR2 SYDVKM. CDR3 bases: TGTGCCAGCAGTTGGTCCTCTGCTAGCACAGATACGCAGTATTTT. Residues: CASSWSSASTDTQYF.

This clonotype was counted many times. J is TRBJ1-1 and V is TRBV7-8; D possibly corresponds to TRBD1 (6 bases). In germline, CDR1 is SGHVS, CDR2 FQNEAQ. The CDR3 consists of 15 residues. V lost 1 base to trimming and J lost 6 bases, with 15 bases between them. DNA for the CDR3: TGTGCCAGCAGCTTAGGTCGTCGGGGGCTCGCTGAAGCTTTCTTT. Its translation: CASSLGRRGLAEAFF. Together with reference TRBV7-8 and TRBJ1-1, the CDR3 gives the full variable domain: GAGVSQSPRYKVAKRGQDVALRCDPISGHVSLFWYQQALGQGPEFLTYFQNEAQLDKSGLPSDRFFAERPEGSVSTLKIQRTQQEDSAVYLCASSLGRRGLAEAFFGQGTRLTVV.